The 25 T cell receptor beta chains listed next were all sequenced from one sample in a study of T cell changes during pregnancy in multiple sclerosis. Measured with immunoSEQ multiplex PCR; TCRdb has only the in-frame clones, and not every one. The sample comprises under 65,000 clones, less than 95% of which are singletons, and 2.5% rests with the top ten. Sequences were derived from CD8+ T cells from peripheral blood mononuclear cells, sampled after pregnancy. These receptors were taken from a female donor with multiple sclerosis, enrolled in a pregnancy study.

The chain employs TRBV19 and TRBJ2-2; 9 bases fit TRBD1. The CDR3 covers 14 residues. V trimming: 5 bases; J trimming: 4 bases; junction bases outside the gene matches: 2. CDR1 is LNHDA and CDR2 is SQIVND in the germline V gene (reference sequence). CDR3 sequence reads: CASSWTGATGELFF. CDR3 bases: TGTGCCAGTAGTTGGACAGGGGCCACCGGGGAGCTGTTTTTT.

This chain uses TRBV19 with TRBJ1-1; D unresolved. The CDR3 is 12 residues long. The V end was cut by 6 bases, the J end by 0 bases, with 5 bases between. CDR1 LNHDA and CDR2 SQIVND come from the germline V gene (reference sequence). The CDR3 DNA follows: TGTGCCAGTAGCCCTCTGAACACTGAAGCTTTCTTT. It translates to CASSPLNTEAFF. Together with reference TRBV19 and TRBJ1-1, the CDR3 gives the full variable domain: DGGITQSPKYLFRKEGQNVTLSCEQNLNHDAMYWYRQDPGQGLRLIYYSQIVNDFQKGDIAEGYSVSREKKESFPLTVTSAQKNPTAFYLCASSPLNTEAFFGQGTRLTVV.

V is TRBV5-8 and J is TRBJ2-7; a weak D match, TRBD1 (5 bases). V was trimmed by 3 bases and J by 5 bases, leaving 9 bases between them. Germline V gene data show CDR1 as SGHTS and CDR2 as YDEGEE. The CDR3 contains 12 residues. CDR3 DNA sequence: TGTGCCAGCAGCTCAGGGATGGACGAGCAGTACTTC. It codes for CASSSGMDEQYF.

The gene calls are TRBV27 and TRBJ2-1; TRBD2 aligns across 7 bases. CDR3 length: 15 amino acids. V shed 1 base, J shed 10 bases, and the junction held 10 bases outside the gene matches. Germline values: CDR1 MNHEY, CDR2 SMNVEV (reference sequence). The CDR3 sequence: CASSLFPALGGEQFF. CDR3 nucleotides: TGTGCCAGCAGTTTATTCCCAGCACTCGGGGGGGAGCAGTTCTTC.

J is TRBJ1-3 and V is TRBV7-9, with TRBD1 matching over 11 bases. In germline, CDR1 is SEHNR, CDR2 FQNEAQ (reference sequence). The V segment lost 1 base and the J segment 4 bases; nucleotides outside the gene matches: 3. This CDR3 is built from 16 residues. CDR3 nucleotide sequence: TGTGCCAGCAGCTTAGGGACAGGGGGCCTCGGAAACACCATATATTTT. This encodes CASSLGTGGLGNTIYF.

For this clone: Its ends do not fully match the called genes, so a read error is possible. This chain joins TRBV4-1 and TRBJ2-7; the D gene is possibly TRBD2 (5 bases). This CDR3 is 15 amino acids long. The germline CDR1 and CDR2 sequences are MGHRA and YSYEKL. CDR3: CTSSQDRGFTYEQYF. In nucleotides, the CDR3 is TGCACCAGCAGCCAAGACCGCGGGTTCACCTACGAGCAGTACTTC.

This chain joins TRBV12-5 and TRBJ2-7, with a tentative D call TRBD1 (5 bases). The CDR3 is 16 residues long. Trimming removed 7 bases from V and 3 bases from J, with 22 bases in between. Germline V gene sequence: CDR1 LGHNT, CDR2 FRNRAP. CDR3 in amino acids: CASAMDWQGVVYEQYF. The CDR3 nucleotides read TGTGCTAGTGCCATGGATTGGCAGGGCGTCGTCTACGAGCAGTACTTC. The entire variable domain, with the rest obtained from reference TRBV12-5 and TRBJ2-7, is as follows: DARVTQTPRHKVTEMGQEVTMRCQPILGHNTVFWYRQTMMQGLELLAYFRNRAPLDDSGMPKDRFSAEMPDATLATLKIQPSEPRDSAVYFCASAMDWQGVVYEQYFGPGTRLTVT.

The chain couples TRBV28 to TRBJ2-3; the match to TRBD2 covers 15 bases. Germline CDR1 and CDR2: MDHEN and SYDVKM. J lost 4 bases, V lost 4 bases, and 9 bases had no gene match. This CDR3 has 18 residues. DNA of the CDR3: TGTGCCAGCAGTTCACCGGGACTAGCGGGAGGTTCGCCAGATACGCAGTATTTT. Its protein is CASSSPGLAGGSPDTQYF.

This chain joins TRBV10-3 and TRBJ2-4, with D perhaps matching TRBD2 (6 bases). V was shortened by 9 bases and J by 0 bases, with 18 bases between the two germline ends. The V gene's germline CDR1 is ENHRY and CDR2 SYGVKD. CDR3 size: 16 residues. CDR3 sequence reads: CAIPRREPPAKNIQYF. The CDR3 bases are TGTGCCATTCCCCGCCGGGAGCCTCCAGCCAAAAACATTCAGTACTTC.

This clone showed up just a few times. The gene calls are TRBV15 and TRBJ2-2; a weak D match, TRBD2 (6 bases). This CDR3 comprises 19 residues. CDR1 and CDR2 (germline): LNHNV, YYDKDF (reference sequence). The germline V and J ends were trimmed by 1 base and 0 bases, with 18 bases remaining between them. DNA for the CDR3: TGTGCCACCAGCAGAGCTTGGAGGGGCAGAATTACGAACACCGGGGAGCTGTTTTTT. The encoded protein is CATSRAWRGRITNTGELFF.

The gene calls are TRBV15 and TRBJ2-7; 10 nucleotides align to TRBD1. After removal of 3 bases from V and 2 bases from J, the junction contained 4 bases not matched to a gene. CDR3 length: 15 residues. Germline V gene data show CDR1 as LNHNV and CDR2 as YYDKDF (reference sequence). As DNA, the CDR3 is TGTGCCACCAGCAGGGACAGGGGGATACCCTACGAGCAGTACTTC. Its protein is CATSRDRGIPYEQYF. Complete variable domain (other parts from reference TRBV15 and TRBJ2-7): DAMVIQNPRYQVTQFGKPVTLSCSQTLNHNVMYWYQQKSSQAPKLLFHYYDKDFNNEADTPDNFQSRRPNTSFCFLDIRSPGLGDTAMYLCATSRDRGIPYEQYFGPGTRLTVT.

The chain recombines TRBV5-1 with TRBJ2-3; D gene unclear. The CDR3 is 14 residues long. The V gene's germline CDR1 is SGHRS and CDR2 YFSETQ. The V gene lost 8 bases and the J gene lost 3 bases, with 16 bases spanning the gap. CDR3 DNA: TGCGCCAGTGGATTGGAGAGCAAGACAGATACGCAGTATTTT. Protein sequence: CASGLESKTDTQYF.

The chain uses TRBV2 and TRBJ2-2; 7 nucleotides align to TRBD1. With V trimmed by 9 bases and J by 4 bases, 17 bases remained unmatched. Germline lookup yields CDR1 SNHLY and CDR2 FYNNEI. The CDR3 is 17 residues long. CDR3 sequence reads: CARTNNYRGVSTGELFF. The CDR3 DNA sequence: TGTGCCAGAACTAATAATTACAGGGGAGTGAGCACCGGGGAGCTGTTTTTT.

J is TRBJ2-1 and V is TRBV5-1, with 9 bases matching TRBD2. V shed 3 bases and J 5 bases; nucleotides not matched to a gene: 3. CDR1 is SGHRS and CDR2 is YFSETQ in the germline V gene. The CDR3 has 14 residues. The CDR3 DNA follows: TGCGCCAGCAGCTGGGGGACTAGCAACAATGAGCAGTTCTTC. It yields the protein CASSWGTSNNEQFF.

V usage is TRBV5-1 and J usage is TRBJ2-7, with TRBD1 matching over 8 bases. The ends lost 2 bases at V and 0 bases at J; junction bases unmatched: 4. The CDR3 sequence is 15 residues long. Germline assignment: CDR1 SGHRS and CDR2 YFSETQ. The CDR3 DNA is TGCGCCAGCAGCTTTCGGCAGGGGGCCTCCTACGAGCAGTACTTC. Translating gives CASSFRQGASYEQYF.

This chain connects TRBV10-2 to TRBJ2-7; D remains unclear. The CDR3 has 13 amino acids. V lost 4 bases and J 1 base, leaving 8 bases between the germline ends. From germline, CDR1 is WSHSY and CDR2 SAAADI. Here the CDR3 DNA reads TGCGCCAGCAGTGCGTCACAGTCCTACGAGCAGTACTTC. It translates to CASSASQSYEQYF.

The rearrangement links TRBV19 to TRBJ2-3, with TRBD1 identical over 7 bases. Germline V gene lookup returns CDR1 LNHDA and CDR2 SQIVND (reference sequence). J lost 1 base, V lost 5 bases, and 6 bases had no gene match. This CDR3 is 15 amino acids long. DNA for the CDR3: TGTGCCAGTAGTGCCCAAGGACAGGGCACAGATACGCAGTATTTT. It codes for CASSAQGQGTDTQYF.

The chain employs TRBV5-4 and TRBJ1-2; 10 bases are a match to TRBD1. The CDR3 sequence is 14 residues long. CDR1 is SGHNT and CDR2 is YYREEE in the germline V gene (reference sequence). Unmatched junction bases numbered 7, after V lost 3 bases and J lost 8 bases. The CDR3 DNA follows: TGTGCCAGCAGCTCAAGGGGACAGGGGAAAGGCTACACCTTC. It specifies CASSSRGQGKGYTF.

The J gene is TRBJ1-3, the V gene TRBV7-2; D is ambiguous. Deletions cut 6 bases from V and 4 bases from J, with 13 bases between. Germline lookup yields CDR1 SGHTA and CDR2 FQGNSA. CDR3 length: 14 amino acids. Here the CDR3 reads CASSWPGFGNTIYF. The CDR3 DNA follows: TGTGCCAGCAGTTGGCCGGGGTTCGGAAACACCATATATTTT.

The chain joins TRBV6-4 to TRBJ2-1; the match to TRBD2 covers 13 bases. The CDR3 consists of 14 residues. Germline V CDR1 and CDR2: MRHNA, SNTAGT. J gave up 8 bases and V 4 bases, and 2 bases lay outside the gene matches. Written as DNA, the CDR3 is TGTGCCAGCAGTGTAGGACTAGCGGGAGATGAGCAGTTCTTC. This gives the protein CASSVGLAGDEQFF.

The chain has TRBV5-1 and TRBJ1-4; perhaps TRBD1 as D (6 bases). The CDR3 has 14 amino acids. Looked up from germline, CDR1 is SGHRS and CDR2 is YFSETQ. Trimming removed 1 base from V and 8 bases from J, with 12 bases in between. In nucleotides, the CDR3 is TGCGCCAGCAGCTTGTCAGGGGCCGGGGAAAAACTGTTTTTT. It yields the protein CASSLSGAGEKLFF.

The chain is built from TRBV7-8 and TRBJ1-5; 8 bases are a match to TRBD1. Germline V CDR1 and CDR2: SGHVS, FQNEAQ. The V gene end was trimmed by 5 bases and the J gene end by 6 bases; junction bases not matched to a gene: 9. The CDR3 totals 15 residues. Written as DNA, the CDR3 is TGTGCCAGCAGCCCTGGACAGGGACTCCCTCAGCCCCAGCATTTT. It specifies CASSPGQGLPQPQHF.

This chain connects TRBV11-2 to TRBJ1-1; D might be TRBD1 (5 bases). Trimming removed 1 base at V and 3 bases at J, with 9 bases between. The germline V gene encodes CDR1 SGHAT and CDR2 FQNNGV. The CDR3 contains 14 residues. The CDR3 nucleotides read TGTGCCAGCAGCTTAGTAAGGGGTTACACTGAAGCTTTCTTT. This sequence encodes CASSLVRGYTEAFF. Based on the CDR3 plus reference TRBV11-2 and TRBJ1-1, the full variable domain is EAGVAQSPRYKIIEKRQSVAFWCNPISGHATLYWYQQILGQGPKLLIQFQNNGVVDDSQLPKDRFSAERLKGVDSTLKIQPAKLEDSAVYLCASSLVRGYTEAFFGQGTRLTVV.

The rearrangement joins TRBV5-4 to TRBJ2-1; 8 nucleotides agree with TRBD2. The germline V gene encodes CDR1 SGHNT and CDR2 YYREEE (reference sequence). The CDR3 extends over 15 amino acids. The junction had 3 bases not matched to a gene; V was cut back by 1 base and J by 3 bases. CDR3 in DNA: TGTGCCAGCAGCTTGAGGCGGGAGGTCTACAATGAGCAGTTCTTC. Its protein product is CASSLRREVYNEQFF.

This clone appeared a few times. The rearrangement links TRBV19 to TRBJ1-5, with D tentatively TRBD1 (6 bases). This CDR3 contains 13 residues. CDR1 LNHDA and CDR2 SQIVND come from the germline V gene (reference sequence). Trimming left V 4 bases short and J 5 bases short, with 9 bases between. The CDR3 protein is CASSSWGHQPQHF. DNA for the CDR3: TGTGCCAGTAGTAGTTGGGGGCATCAGCCCCAGCATTTT. The full variable domain, with the rest looked up from reference TRBV19 and TRBJ1-5, is DGGITQSPKYLFRKEGQNVTLSCEQNLNHDAMYWYRQDPGQGLRLIYYSQIVNDFQKGDIAEGYSVSREKKESFPLTVTSAQKNPTAFYLCASSSWGHQPQHFGDGTRLSIL.